Described below is a single T cell receptor (beta chain) sequence and its context. This sample was included in a study of control samples from healthy donors and cancer patients. The germline CDR1 and CDR2 sequences are LNHDA and SQIVND (reference sequence). With 9 bases removed from V and 0 bases from J, the gap between germline ends came to 14 bases. This CDR3 comprises 14 residues. This table comes from immunoSEQ multiplex PCR, and its TCRdb copy is limited to in-frame clones, with some not included. The repertoire holds about 170,000 clones, roughly 95% seen once, with approximately 4% in the top ten.

This sequence joins TRBV19 and TRBJ1-1, with D possibly TRBD1 on 5 matching bases. This receptor was obtained from a woman aged 60 to 75 in good health. The sequenced sample consisted of blood. This CDR3 is CASNPSGLNTEAFF. The DNA of the CDR3 is TGTGCCAGCAACCCCTCGGGACTGAACACTGAAGCTTTCTTT.